The 29 T cell receptor beta chains reported below all come from one sample, sequenced in a study of OX40 agonist ivuxolimab in advanced cancers. The protocol was immunoSEQ multiplex PCR, while the TCRdb copy is restricted to in-frame clones and leaves out a portion. The table includes about 120,000 clones, 85% to 90% detected once. The source was CD4+ or CD8+ T cells sorted from blood, collected in a trial of the OX40 agonist ivuxolimab. The source of these receptors is an adult with an advanced solid tumor such as melanoma, head and neck, liver or kidney cancer.

This chain connects TRBV7-8 to TRBJ2-3, with a possible D match to TRBD2 (6 bases). The CDR3 sequence is 16 residues long. The V gene's germline CDR1 is SGHVS and CDR2 FQNEAQ. The V and J ends lost 2 bases and 4 bases respectively, with 16 bases between them. CDR3: CASSLRRDAMADTQYF. The CDR3 coding sequence is TGTGCCAGCAGCTTAAGGCGGGACGCTATGGCAGATACGCAGTATTTT. Using reference TRBV7-8 and TRBJ2-3 for the parts outside the CDR3, the full variable domain is GAGVSQSPRYKVAKRGQDVALRCDPISGHVSLFWYQQALGQGPEFLTYFQNEAQLDKSGLPSDRFFAERPEGSVSTLKIQRTQQEDSAVYLCASSLRRDAMADTQYFGPGTRLTVL.

The genes are TRBV7-2 and TRBJ2-5; 12 positions agree with TRBD2. CDR1 and CDR2 (germline): SGHTA, FQGNSA. CDR3 length equals 16 residues. V was clipped by 5 bases and J by 4 bases; unmatched bases: 8. The CDR3 sequence is CASSTGASGGVETQYF. The CDR3 region has the DNA TGTGCCAGCAGCACCGGGGCTAGCGGGGGGGTAGAGACCCAGTACTTC.

V usage is TRBV5-4 and J usage is TRBJ2-7; D not certain. V lost 5 bases to trimming and J lost 1 base, with 10 bases between them. Germline V gene sequence: CDR1 SGHNT, CDR2 YYREEE (reference sequence). The CDR3 is 13 amino acids. CDR3 sequence: CASRTWLSYEQYF. In DNA form, the CDR3 reads TGTGCCAGCAGGACTTGGTTGTCCTACGAGCAGTACTTC. The full variable domain, its missing parts supplied by reference TRBV5-4 and TRBJ2-7, is ETGVTQSPTHLIKTRGQQVTLRCSSQSGHNTVSWYQQALGQGPQFIFQYYREEENGRGNFPPRFSGLQFPNYSSELNVNALELDDSALYLCASRTWLSYEQYFGPGTRLTVT.

Of note for this clone: This CDR3 is also generated by other DNA sequences in the sample. This chain joins TRBV28 and TRBJ1-2; no clear D. CDR3 length: 11 amino acids. Trimming took 7 bases from V and 0 from J, leaving 3 bases between them. The germline V gene has CDR1 MDHEN and CDR2 SYDVKM. CDR3 sequence reads: CASTANYGYTF. CDR3 bases: TGTGCCAGCACAGCTAACTATGGCTACACCTTC.

This sequence joins TRBV19 and TRBJ1-6; D unclear. The germline CDR1 and CDR2 sequences are LNHDA and SQIVND (reference sequence). The CDR3 totals 14 residues. Trimming stripped 1 base from V and 10 bases from J, with 11 bases between. CDR3 protein: CASSIGTPRSPLHF. CDR3 DNA sequence: TGTGCCAGTAGTATAGGGACCCCAAGGTCACCCCTCCACTTT.

V usage is TRBV5-4 and J usage is TRBJ1-2; 7 bases match TRBD1. The V gene's germline CDR1 is SGHNT and CDR2 YYREEE (reference sequence). CDR3 length equals 13 residues. V shed 6 bases and J 4 bases; nucleotides not matched to a gene: 6. CDR3 residues: CASNPRDSYGYTF. The DNA of the CDR3 is TGTGCCAGCAACCCCCGGGACAGCTATGGCTACACCTTC.

The chain is built from TRBV28 and TRBJ2-7; D uncertain. The germline V gene encodes CDR1 MDHEN and CDR2 SYDVKM. Deletions cut 4 bases from V and 2 bases from J, with 12 bases between. CDR3 size: 14 residues. CDR3 sequence (DNA): TGTGCCAGCAGTTCCGGAACAGTAACCTACGAGCAGTACTTC. This gives the protein CASSSGTVTYEQYF.

This chain connects TRBV6-5 to TRBJ2-1; D may be TRBD1 or TRBD2 (6 bases each). The V end was cut by 2 bases, the J end by 0 bases, with 11 bases between. The V gene's germline CDR1 is MNHEY and CDR2 SVGAGI. The length of the CDR3 is 16 residues. Here the CDR3 DNA reads TGTGCCAGCAGTTACGACGGGGGCGGCTCCTACAATGAGCAGTTCTTC. Amino acids: CASSYDGGGSYNEQFF.

DNA of the CDR3: TGTGCCATCGGCCGGGTCGGAGCTAATGAAAAACTGTTTTTT. Amino acid sequence: CAIGRVGANEKLFF. V usage is TRBV10-3 and J usage is TRBJ1-4; D gene unclear. The length of the CDR3 is 14 residues. Germline assignment: CDR1 ENHRY and CDR2 SYGVKD. Trimming pared 8 bases from V and 3 bases from J, leaving 13 bases between.

CDR3 sequence (DNA): TGTGCCAGCAGCGTAGCTATAGCGGGCCCCGCAGATACGCAGTATTTT. It specifies CASSVAIAGPADTQYF. This chain connects TRBV9 to TRBJ2-3; 7 nucleotides match TRBD2. This CDR3 has 16 residues. Losses at the gene ends were 0 bases for V and 4 bases for J; bases not matched to a gene: 8. Germline V gene data show CDR1 as SGDLS and CDR2 as YYNGEE.

This clone was counted once. The chain links TRBV4-3 to TRBJ2-5; 12 bases line up with TRBD2. Germline lookup yields CDR1 LGHNA and CDR2 YSLEER. The CDR3 is 16 amino acids. With V trimmed by 4 bases and J by 1 base, 4 bases remained unmatched. CDR3 coding DNA: TGCGCCAGCAGCCCTTCTAGCGGGGGGGGCCAAGAGACCCAGTACTTC. This gives the protein CASSPSSGGGQETQYF.

V and J are TRBV11-2 and TRBJ1-2, with 9 nucleotides matching TRBD1. CDR3 length: 14 amino acids. In germline, CDR1 is SGHAT, CDR2 FQNNGV. The ends lost 5 bases at V and 5 bases at J; junction bases unmatched: 6. The CDR3 loop is CASSRDREMYGYTF. The CDR3 DNA reads TGTGCCAGCAGCCGGGACAGGGAAATGTATGGCTACACCTTC.

The rearrangement uses TRBV18 and TRBJ1-1; D is possibly TRBD1 (5 bases). The V and J ends lost 3 bases and 1 base respectively, with 15 bases between them. The CDR3 has 16 amino acids. CDR1 is KGHSH and CDR2 is LQKENI in the germline V gene. CDR3 coding DNA: TGTGCCAGCTCACCGACCTCCGGGACGGGGAACACTGAAGCTTTCTTT. Translated, it gives CASSPTSGTGNTEAFF.

For this clone: Compared with germline, one end of the junction differs, possibly owing to a read error. The chain combines TRBV5-4 with TRBJ2-7; 7 nucleotides align to TRBD2. This CDR3 has 13 amino acids. The V gene's germline CDR1 is SGHNT and CDR2 YYREEE (reference sequence). CDR3 sequence reads: CARSLDGGGEQYF. In nucleotides, the CDR3 is TGTGCCAGAAGCTTGGATGGGGGAGGGGAGCAGTACTTC.

The chain carries TRBV11-2 and TRBJ2-5; 8 bases fit TRBD1. In germline, CDR1 is SGHAT, CDR2 FQNNGV. The CDR3 runs to 13 residues. Unmatched junction bases numbered 8, after V lost 9 bases and J lost 5 bases. This CDR3 is CARAQGAGETQYF. CDR3 in DNA: TGTGCCAGAGCCCAGGGGGCGGGGGAGACCCAGTACTTC.

The rearrangement uses TRBV10-3 and TRBJ1-1; possible D gene TRBD1, 5 bases. The CDR3 loop spans 14 amino acids. The germline V and J ends were trimmed by 2 bases and 4 bases, with 11 bases remaining between them. Germline V gene sequence: CDR1 ENHRY, CDR2 SYGVKD. The chain's CDR3 is CAISELGVGTEAFF. Here the CDR3 DNA reads TGTGCCATCAGTGAGCTGGGGGTCGGCACTGAAGCTTTCTTT.

The chain carries TRBV10-3 and TRBJ2-4; D unresolved. CDR1 is ENHRY and CDR2 is SYGVKD in the germline V gene. The CDR3 loop spans 13 amino acids. The V gene lost 2 bases and the J gene lost 9 bases, with 11 bases spanning the gap. The chain's CDR3 is CAISESPGSIQYF. The CDR3 nucleotides are TGTGCCATCAGTGAGAGTCCGGGTTCCATTCAGTACTTC.

This clone was counted only a few times. The chain couples TRBV5-1 to TRBJ2-1; D is ambiguous. Germline V gene sequence: CDR1 SGHRS, CDR2 YFSETQ. The CDR3 is made up of 13 amino acids. V lost 3 bases and J lost 7, with 11 bases in between. The CDR3 coding sequence is TGCGCCAGCAGCTCCACGGACCGGAATGAGCAGTTCTTC. Translating it yields CASSSTDRNEQFF.

J is TRBJ2-1 and V is TRBV30, with D perhaps TRBD1 (6 bases). Germline V CDR1 and CDR2: GTSNPN, SVGIG (reference sequence). V lost 8 bases, J lost 3 bases, and 8 bases lay in between. There are 11 residues in the CDR3. Here the CDR3 reads CATGLYNEQFF. The CDR3, as DNA: TGTGCCACAGGGCTCTACAATGAGCAGTTCTTC.

The chain joins TRBV5-5 to TRBJ2-2; the D gene is possibly TRBD2 (5 bases). Between the trimmed V and J ends, which lost 6 bases and 7 bases, there was a span of 16 bases. Germline V gene lookup returns CDR1 SGHKS and CDR2 YYEKEE (reference sequence). CDR3 length: 14 residues. Written as DNA, the CDR3 is TGTGCCAGCACCATAGGGCTTCGGGACGGGGAGCTGTTTTTT. Its protein is CASTIGLRDGELFF.

V gene TRBV30 combines with J gene TRBJ2-7, with D perhaps matching TRBD1 (6 bases). CDR3 size: 14 residues. V lost 5 bases, J lost 6 bases, and 20 bases lay in between. Germline V gene sequence: CDR1 GTSNPN, CDR2 SVGIG (reference sequence). The CDR3 reads CAWGWTDSSAEQYF. The CDR3 DNA reads as TGTGCCTGGGGTTGGACGGACAGTTCTGCCGAGCAGTACTTC.

V gene TRBV6-6 combines with J gene TRBJ2-1, with 13 bases aligning to TRBD2. Losses at the gene ends were 6 bases for V and 6 bases for J; bases not matched to a gene: 5. This CDR3 contains 15 residues. The germline gives CDR1 MNHNY, CDR2 SVGAGI (reference sequence). CDR3 bases: TGTGCCAGCAGAGGGGGACTAGCGGGGTTCAATGAGCAGTTCTTC. Its protein product is CASRGGLAGFNEQFF.

This chain links TRBV18 with TRBJ2-5; D gene uncertain. V was trimmed by 2 bases and J by 5 bases, leaving 12 bases between them. This CDR3 has 14 amino acids. Germline-derived CDR1 and CDR2 are KGHSH and LQKENI. As DNA, the CDR3 is TGTGCCAGCTCACCAGGATACGGTGCGGAGACCCAGTACTTC. Protein: CASSPGYGAETQYF.

The chain employs TRBV28 and TRBJ1-5, with D uncertain. This CDR3 has 12 amino acids. Germline V gives CDR1 MDHEN, CDR2 SYDVKM. V was cut by 10 bases and J by 3 bases, with 10 bases left in between. The CDR3 coding sequence is TGTGCCACCTGGACTTCCAATCAGCCCCAGCATTTT. Amino acid sequence: CATWTSNQPQHF. Drawing the rest from reference TRBV28 and TRBJ1-5, the complete variable domain is DVKVTQSSRYLVKRTGEKVFLECVQDMDHENMFWYRQDPGLGLRLIYFSYDVKMKEKGDIPEGYSVSREKKERFSLILESASTNQTSMYLCATWTSNQPQHFGDGTRLSIL.

The chain couples TRBV4-3 to TRBJ2-5; 8 bases fit TRBD1. The trim removed 0 bases at V and 4 bases at J, leaving 7 bases unmatched. Germline-derived CDR1 and CDR2 are LGHNA and YSLEER. The length of the CDR3 is 16 residues. CDR3 nucleotides: TGCGCCAGCAGCCAAGATGGGGCAGGGGGCGCAGAGACCCAGTACTTC. It specifies CASSQDGAGGAETQYF.

This chain joins TRBV7-9 and TRBJ2-3; D unclear. V shed 5 bases and J shed 5 bases, with 11 bases lying between them. From germline, CDR1 is SEHNR and CDR2 FQNEAQ (reference sequence). This CDR3 is built from 13 residues. The CDR3 reads CASSRLPGDTQYF. The CDR3 DNA follows: TGTGCCAGCAGCCGCCTCCCCGGAGATACGCAGTATTTT.

This chain links TRBV5-1 with TRBJ1-1; D remains unclear. This CDR3 region has 15 residues. Between the trimmed V and J ends, which lost 6 bases and 0 bases, there was a span of 15 bases. The germline gives CDR1 SGHRS, CDR2 YFSETQ. CDR3 amino acids: CASNTDPSMNTEAFF. Written as DNA, the CDR3 is TGCGCCAGCAACACGGACCCATCTATGAACACTGAAGCTTTCTTT.

The chain links TRBV10-3 to TRBJ1-6, with 9 bases that match TRBD1. J gave up 5 bases and V 7 bases, and 6 bases lay outside the gene matches. This CDR3 has 15 amino acids. The V gene's germline CDR1 is ENHRY and CDR2 SYGVKD. DNA of the CDR3: TGTGCCATCAAAAATACAGGGGGCAATAATTCACCCCTCCACTTT. Translated: CAIKNTGGNNSPLHF.

The table lists this clone with a few counts. The chain employs TRBV7-2 and TRBJ1-2, with 9 nucleotides matching TRBD1. The CDR3 sequence is 18 residues long. CDR1 is SGHTA and CDR2 is FQGNSA in the germline V gene. With 4 bases clipped from V and 1 base from J, the junction kept 13 bases outside the gene matches. This chain's CDR3 is CASSSLDGTGIFNYGYTF. CDR3 sequence (DNA): TGTGCCAGCAGCTCTCTTGACGGGACAGGGATATTTAACTATGGCTACACCTTC. The full variable domain, in which reference TRBV7-2 and TRBJ1-2 provide the parts outside the CDR3, is GAGVSQSPSNKVTEKGKDVELRCDPISGHTALYWYRQSLGQGLEFLIYFQGNSAPDKSGLPSDRFSAERTGGSVSTLTIQRTQQEDSAVYLCASSSLDGTGIFNYGYTFGSGTRLTVV.